The T cell receptor (beta chain) under discussion was sequenced for a study of cytomegalovirus exposure and HLA in healthy donors (dated 2017 in TCRdb). With respect to the entire study: In an earlier analysis of under 750 of the donors, 250 to 350 Gb of sequence data and 100 million or so unique TCR beta sequences from roughly 180 million T cells were reported. Across around 400 genotyped donors of the cohort, an average of roughly 230,000 unique TCR beta nucleotide sequences per donor were sequenced, and 15% to 20% of those sequences were non-productive. To predict cytomegalovirus infection status, the study brought together high-throughput TCR immunosequencing, statistical association of individual TCRs with disease status, and machine learning. Alongside the repertoire data, information on donor age, sex, ethnicity and CMV serostatus was compiled. The study profiled the T cell repertoires of under 850 subjects by immunosequencing and related them to cytomegalovirus serostatus. The study was designed to test whether signatures of past pathogen exposure could be identified by cataloging public T cell receptors. Rather than drawing on any new phenotypic data, the later analysis identified candidate immune exposures from TCR beta sequences and the way those sequences occurred across donors. Of the 398 genotyped donors, over 70% fell in the genetic ancestry cluster associated with self-reported Caucasian donors. An earlier analysis of 500 to 650 of the donors applied high-throughput TCR beta sequencing to assess whether each TCR beta V gene segment acted as functional or pseudogenic. To study patterns of TCR occurrence, a later analysis re-analyzed previously published TCR beta repertoires from 550 to 800 donors and added high-resolution HLA genotyping. All discovery cohort repertoires had been generated using a single sequencing platform. Class I and class II HLA loci were covered by the typing at four-digit resolution. Typing coverage differed by locus: A, B, C, DRB1 and DQB1 were typed in about 620-640 donors, DQA1 in 500 to 550, DPA1 in 600 to 610, and DPB1 in approximately 450. About five DR-DQ haplotypes were treated as single units for association and clustering because of strong linkage in the cohort. Approximately 300 gigabases of sequencing data and 70 million to 100 million unique TCR sequences were included in an early release covering around 600 HLA-typed donors. In addition to the first cohort of approximately 650 subjects, a separate validation cohort of 120 different subjects was used. Genome-wide SNP genotypes for about three fifths of the roughly 670 donors were used in a later genetic analysis, which treated that subset as a discovery cohort. Broader findings and caveats from the paper: Most TCR sequences were observed very rarely across donors, whereas some public TCRs were present in many individuals. This cohort had only TCR beta chains sequenced, and the lack of alpha or paired-chain data limited which features could be detected. Some IMGT-functional V segments, including TRBV6-2 and TRBV6-3, could not be distinguished by the 87-base-pair reads and were therefore excluded. Presence/absence analyses assumed roughly uniform sequencing depth across donors, an assumption that may not hold. The classifier was reported to diagnose cytomegalovirus status with high specificity and sensitivity in both the original cohort and the validation cohort. A further reported finding was that TCR beta sequences accurately predicted the HLA-A and HLA-B alleles for most subjects in the first cohort. A later genetic analysis associated a missense DCLRE1C variant with V-gene and J-gene trimming of TCR beta chains, and an independent cohort replicated the association. Because counts were too low, approximately 15 rarely observed V segments, including chromosome 9 orphons, were excluded from the earlier analysis of some 590 of the donors. In vitro tests confirmed that three of the cytomegalovirus-associated TCR beta chains recognize cytomegalovirus antigens. According to a later analysis, most CMV-associated TCR beta chains appeared to be HLA-restricted, and the HLA associations seemed to be driven largely by CMV exposure. Compared with the approximately 670-donor mean, donors in an Asian-associated ancestry cluster had fewer N-insertions in productive TCRs, according to a later genetic analysis. An earlier analysis of around 600 of the donors showed that most TCR beta V segments appeared in productive rearrangements either about 90% or about 30% of the time, which broadly matched IMGT annotations. Linkage disequilibrium might explain the correlated functional status among segregating V segments, but an unknown experimental factor could not be excluded. A total of fewer than 200 TCR beta chains were listed by the study as associated with cytomegalovirus. CMV serostatus was the only immune exposure information available for the cohort. Specific HLA alleles were associated with 15,000 to 20,000 TCR beta sequences at a false discovery rate of 0.05 in a later analysis. It was suggested by the authors that the approach could potentially be generalized to other disease states and immunological phenotypes. In a later analysis, HLA-associated TCR beta chains showed more clonal expansion and lower generation probabilities than non-associated chains that were equally common. Strong co-occurrence of HLA alleles, especially DR and DQ, made assigning TCR associations to individual alleles difficult. Because some donors lacked HLA typing at each locus, the association tests relied only on the typed subset. According to a later analysis, TCR association rates differed among HLA loci, with DRB1 alleles showing the most associated TCRs and HLA-C alleles showing the fewest. A cluster of highly shared sequence variants was judged likely to represent a technical artifact of the sequencing pipeline. Several of the top co-occurrence clusters appeared to be linked to parvovirus B19, influenza, CMV and Epstein-Barr virus, according to a later analysis.

The CDR3 runs 17 residues from the cysteine to the phenylalanine. Here the CDR3 DNA is all that survives: 51 bases in frame from base 1. The germline V gene yields MNHNS for CDR1 and SASEGT for CDR2. Trimming costs V 2 bases and J 2 bases, and their ends lie 15 bases apart. In total, approximately 610 healthy bone marrow donors made up the cohort. At the time of sampling, every cohort member was nominally healthy, though immune exposures that went unrecorded were likely present. The donor tested CMV seronegative, placing the donor among the 350 or so seronegative members of the cohort. A peripheral blood sample was provided by each donor, and peripheral blood mononuclear cells were used for TCR beta sequencing. The Qiagen DNeasy Blood Extraction Kit was used to extract genomic DNA from the blood cell samples. This clone occurred a few times. Its antigen target is currently unknown. Base qualities were left out, and no much larger clone turns up one base away.

The library was produced with the immunoSEQ multiplex PCR assay. For the multiplex PCR, a mixture combining 60 forward primers for TCR Vbeta segments and 13 reverse primers for TCR Jbeta segments was used. The CDR3 region of rearranged TCR beta genes was amplified from genomic DNA with a multiplex PCR assay. Amplified TCR beta libraries were sequenced as 87-base-pair reads on the Illumina HiSeq System. The paper's data handling went like this. Across the 640 or so repertoires, a later analysis counted roughly 77 million unique TCR beta chains, about 10 million of which were shared by at least two donors. Raw reads were error-corrected and collapsed into unique sequences with a nearest-neighbor algorithm that merged closely related sequences to remove PCR and sequencing errors. Alignment of CDR3 sequences to IMGT reference sequences was used to assign V, D and J gene segments. For a sequence to be retained, a match of at least six nucleotides to both a V gene segment and a J gene segment was required. Rearrangements were called productive when the CDR3 lacked stop codons and stayed in frame with V and J; all others were non-productive. Following IMGT convention, CDR3 was defined as the stretch from the second conserved V-encoded cysteine to the conserved J-encoded phenylalanine. In an earlier analysis of around 570 of the donors, sequences lacking an unambiguous match to a single V gene segment were excluded. In an earlier analysis of a few hundred of the donors, V segments were called functional above 56.7% productive rearrangements and were called segregating when the between-donor standard deviation exceeded 5%. A statistical classification framework was built for diagnosing cytomegalovirus status from the catalog of TCR beta chain sequences. V and J gene assignment, in a later analysis, came from comparing TCR nucleotide sequences with IMGT/GENE-DB human TR gene sequences. In a later analysis, CDR3 sequences and most-parsimonious VDJ recombination scenarios were assigned using the TCRdist pipeline. In a later analysis, each TCR beta chain was defined by its CDR3 amino acid sequence together with its V-gene family, and reads without a unique V-gene family were excluded. In a later analysis, approximately 640 highly shared, low-generation-probability nucleotide sequences were removed to address suspected cross-contamination and a sequencing artifact. In a later analysis, a clonal expansion index was calculated for each public chain from normalized within-repertoire ranks of inferred template counts. A later analysis computed generation probabilities with a VDJ recombination model fitted to out-of-frame rearrangements, and checked the results against IGoR. In a later analysis, hypergeometric tests were used to score TCR-TCR, TCR-HLA and TCR-CMV co-occurrence, with a repertoire-size bias correction applied to TCR pairs. A later analysis estimated false discovery rates by permuting HLA or CMV assignments 20 times. In a later analysis, co-occurring TCRs were grouped with DBSCAN, and TCRdist sequence similarity was added when clustering was performed within HLA-allele-positive subsets. Co-occurrence clustering excluded repertoires with fewer than 30,000 or more than 120,000 public chains, plus five with anomalous nucleotide sharing. TCRdb took this table from immuneACCESS and kept in-frame rearrangements with V and J called. Such tables lack part of the clones; where checked against another copy, unresolved V genes explain under half of the gap, and the rest is unexplained. V and J calls and clone size come straight from that table; D and trimming were deduced from the DNA. The sample includes tens of thousands of clones, with around three quarters observed a single time. The ten largest clones add up to roughly 0.63% of the sample.

The source material was PBMCs. In this chain, TRBV6-1 is recombined with TRBJ1-4; TRBD1 could be the D gene, as 5 bases match. The receptor was isolated from a man aged 25-45 years in good health and CMV-seronegative. The nucleotide sequence reads TGTGCCAGCAGTGAATCCCTCTGGACATCGACTAATGAAAAACTGTTTTTT. Its translation is CASSESLWTSTNEKLFF.